The 10 T cell receptor beta chains below were found in one sample sequenced in a study of control samples from healthy donors and cancer patients. Libraries were prepared by immunoSEQ multiplex PCR; TCRdb keeps only in-frame clonotypes and omits some of them. The table has around 51,000 clones, 80% seen once. Sample: blood. The source of these receptors is a man between 65 and 85 years old in good health.

This clone ranks as medium-sized. Here the CDR3 reads CATSRKGTTNSPLHF. Written as DNA, the CDR3 is TGTGCCACCAGCAGGAAAGGAACGACTAATTCACCCCTCCACTTT. V usage is TRBV15 and J usage is TRBJ1-6, with D uncertain. V shed 3 bases and J shed 6 bases, with 12 bases lying between them. This CDR3 is built from 15 residues. Germline CDR1 and CDR2: LNHNV and YYDKDF (reference sequence).

The chain combines TRBV24-1 with TRBJ2-3, with 7 nucleotides matching TRBD2. The germline V gene encodes CDR1 KGHDR and CDR2 SFDVKD. The CDR3 length is 15 residues. J was trimmed by 0 bases and V by 5 bases; bases with no gene match: 4. Written as DNA, the CDR3 is TGTGCCACCAGTGGTCCTAGCGGTAGCACAGATACGCAGTATTTT. Translation gives CATSGPSGSTDTQYF.

V gene TRBV7-8 combines with J gene TRBJ2-5, with D possibly TRBD1 on 6 matching bases. Germline V CDR1 and CDR2: SGHVS, FQNEAQ. The V gene lost 5 bases and the J gene lost 2 bases, with 18 bases spanning the gap. This CDR3 is 16 amino acids long. CDR3 residues: CASSPIDRILQETQYF. CDR3 nucleotides: TGTGCCAGCAGCCCTATCGACAGGATACTTCAAGAGACCCAGTACTTC.

The chain recombines TRBV10-3 with TRBJ2-2, with no clear D. The CDR3 contains 13 residues. The V and J ends lost 4 bases and 7 bases respectively, with 10 bases between them. Germline V gene data show CDR1 as ENHRY and CDR2 as SYGVKD. Written as DNA, the CDR3 is TGTGCCATCAGTGGACTCCCGAGCGGGGAGCTGTTTTTT. Translating gives CAISGLPSGELFF.

This clone was seen more than once but under ten times. The rearrangement joins TRBV2 to TRBJ1-4; D call uncertain. Trimming pared 6 bases from V and 0 bases from J, leaving 8 bases between. The CDR3 sequence is 14 residues long. Germline CDR1 and CDR2: SNHLY and FYNNEI. For the CDR3, the DNA is TGTGCCAGCAGGAAAATTGCAACTAATGAAAAACTGTTTTTT. It codes for CASRKIATNEKLFF.

In its sample, this clone was seen once. The rearrangement uses TRBV24-1 and TRBJ2-5; D unresolved. Germline-derived CDR1 and CDR2 are KGHDR and SFDVKD. This CDR3 comprises 12 residues. V lost 7 bases and J 7 bases, leaving 12 bases between the germline ends. CDR3 region: CATRSMVGTQYF. The CDR3, as DNA: TGTGCCACCAGATCAATGGTGGGGACCCAGTACTTC.

The chain recombines TRBV28 with TRBJ1-2, with TRBD1 matching over 7 bases. Trimming cost V 4 bases and J 5 bases; bases outside gene matches: 10. The CDR3 length is 15 residues. Germline V lookup: CDR1 MDHEN, CDR2 SYDVKM. CDR3 protein: CASSSNQGGGYGYTF. The CDR3 region has the DNA TGTGCCAGCAGTTCAAACCAGGGGGGAGGGTATGGCTACACCTTC.

This clone was detected once. The chain carries TRBV3-1 (or the pseudogene TRBV3-2) and TRBJ2-7; 7 bases line up with TRBD1. Germline assignment: CDR1 LGHDT and CDR2 YNNKEL (reference sequence). The CDR3 covers 16 residues. Losses at the gene ends were 1 base for V and 0 bases for J; bases not matched to a gene: 6. The CDR3 DNA is TGTGCCAGCAGCCAAGCTTTGGGACAGAACTCCTACGAGCAGTACTTC. Amino acids: CASSQALGQNSYEQYF.

V usage is TRBV5-1 and J usage is TRBJ2-1; 13 positions agree with TRBD2. The V and J ends lost 2 bases and 6 bases, in that order; junction bases with no gene match: 2. Germline V gene data show CDR1 as SGHRS and CDR2 as YFSETQ. The CDR3 sequence is 15 residues long. This CDR3 reads CASSLRTSGGNEQFF. CDR3 sequence (DNA): TGCGCCAGCAGCTTAAGGACTAGCGGGGGCAATGAGCAGTTCTTC.

This clone was seen only once. The rearrangement uses TRBV5-3 and TRBJ2-4; 7 bases match TRBD2. TRBV5-3 is marked as an open reading frame, function uncertain. The V gene end was trimmed by 4 bases and the J gene end by 3 bases; junction bases not matched to a gene: 13. The CDR3 is made up of 17 amino acids. The DNA of the CDR3 is TGTGCCAGAAGCATTGCTCTAAGCGGGATGGGCAAAAACATTCAGTACTTC. As protein: CARSIALSGMGKNIQYF.